This entry lists 10 T cell receptor beta chains sequenced from one sample in a study of blood T cell repertoires in COVID-19. The table came from immunoSEQ multiplex PCR; TCRdb's copy has only in-frame clones and leaves some out. The repertoire holds around 290,000 clones, with 80% to 95% as singletons. The sequenced sample was peripheral blood. The receptor set was obtained from a woman in her thirties with COVID-19, enrolled during active disease.

The CDR3 spells CASSTTRSTDTQYF. The CDR3 bases are TGTGCCAGCAGCACAACACGAAGCACAGATACGCAGTATTTT. The rearrangement joins TRBV3-1 (or the pseudogene TRBV3-2) to TRBJ2-3, with D unresolved. The CDR3 extends over 14 amino acids. Trimming left V 5 bases short and J 0 bases short, with 9 bases between. CDR1 is LGHDT and CDR2 is YNNKEL in the germline V gene (reference sequence).

The V call is TRBV5-6, the J call TRBJ1-2; 8 nucleotides align to TRBD1. The CDR3 is made up of 15 amino acids. CDR1 SGHDT and CDR2 YYEEEE come from the germline V gene. J gave up 2 bases and V 4 bases, and 7 bases lay outside the gene matches. This chain's CDR3 is CASSPLAGGNYGYTF. The DNA of the CDR3 is TGTGCCAGCAGCCCTCTGGCAGGGGGCAACTATGGCTACACCTTC.

The rearrangement uses TRBV6-6 and TRBJ2-2; a possible D gene is TRBD2 (5 bases). Germline V lookup: CDR1 MNHNY, CDR2 SVGAGI (reference sequence). Trimming removed 10 bases at V and 2 bases at J, with 17 bases between. The CDR3 runs to 15 residues. In nucleotides, the CDR3 is TGTGCCACCCGGTGGGAGAGTCTAAACACCGGGGAGCTGTTTTTT. Amino acid sequence: CATRWESLNTGELFF.

This chain uses TRBV11-2 with TRBJ1-2, with a weak D call TRBD1 (5 bases). Germline CDR1 reads SGHAT; CDR2 reads FQNNGV. The V and J ends lost 0 bases and 8 bases respectively, with 13 bases between them. CDR3 length: 14 amino acids. CDR3 sequence: CASSLEGQFEGYTF. The CDR3 region has the DNA TGTGCCAGCAGCTTAGAGGGGCAATTCGAAGGCTACACCTTC.

Written as DNA, the CDR3 is TGTGCCAGCAGCCTACCTTCGGGGGGAGGGAATGAGCAGTTCTTC. This gives the protein CASSLPSGGGNEQFF. This chain uses TRBV28 with TRBJ2-1, with TRBD2 matching 7 bases. The CDR3 length is 15 residues. Trimming took 6 bases from V and 7 from J; bases not matched to a gene: 12. In germline, CDR1 is MDHEN, CDR2 SYDVKM.

The CDR3 DNA reads as TGTGCCAGTAGTCCCCGGACAGGCGAAAAACTGTTTTTT. Amino acids: CASSPRTGEKLFF. This chain joins TRBV19 and TRBJ1-4; TRBD1 matches 7 bases. The CDR3 consists of 13 residues. The germline V gene has CDR1 LNHDA and CDR2 SQIVND (reference sequence). With V trimmed by 5 bases and J by 8 bases, 5 bases remained unmatched.

Note on this clone: In the same sample, other DNA sequences code for this CDR3. The chain carries TRBV18 and TRBJ1-5, with D perhaps matching TRBD1 (5 bases). Trimming took off 6 bases at V and 0 bases at J, with 12 bases between the two ends. Germline V lookup: CDR1 KGHSH, CDR2 LQKENI. The CDR3 contains 15 residues. CDR3: CASSPGLNSNQPQHF. The CDR3 nucleotides are TGTGCCAGCTCGCCGGGACTCAATAGCAATCAGCCCCAGCATTTT.

The table lists this clone with a count of one. This sequence joins TRBV5-1 and TRBJ1-1; TRBD1 matches 9 bases. The CDR3 has 14 amino acids. J gave up 1 base and V 4 bases, and 2 bases lay outside the gene matches. The germline CDR1 and CDR2 sequences are SGHRS and YFSETQ. CDR3 amino acids: CASSGGQGNTEAFF. Written as DNA, the CDR3 is TGCGCCAGCAGCGGGGGACAGGGGAACACTGAAGCTTTCTTT.

The J gene is TRBJ2-2, the V gene TRBV4-2; 9 bases agree with TRBD1. The germline gives CDR1 LGHNA, CDR2 YNFKEQ. CDR3 size: 17 residues. V dropped 0 bases and J dropped 3; count of bases not matched to a gene: 5. The CDR3 nucleotides read TGTGCCAGCAGCCAAGATCCGGGACAGGGTCACACCGGGGAGCTGTTTTTT. Translated, it gives CASSQDPGQGHTGELFF.

In this sample, this clone turned up a few times. The CDR3 region is CASREQGASTEAFF. The CDR3 bases are TGTGCCAGTAGAGAACAGGGGGCCAGCACTGAAGCTTTCTTT. The chain combines TRBV19 with TRBJ1-1; 9 nucleotides match TRBD1. Germline trimming cut 6 bases from V and 4 bases from J; bases unmatched to any gene: 6. This CDR3 is built from 14 residues. Germline lookup yields CDR1 LNHDA and CDR2 SQIVND (reference sequence).